Listed here are 22 T cell receptor beta chains from one sample, sequenced in a study of T cells in Graves' hyperthyroidism and ophthalmopathy. What was amplified from RNA transcripts were TCR beta CDR3 regions. With the HTBI primer set, the TCR CDR3 went through a first round of RT-PCR. Using its own MiXCR run on the multiplex PCR reads, TCRdb lists one record per CDR3 protein. The sample has 540,000 or so distinct CDR3 sequences; roughly 50% are singletons. Material for sequencing was peripheral blood or thyroid tissue (not recorded which). These receptors all come from an adult woman with Graves' disease, either hyperthyroidism or ophthalmopathy (not recorded which).

The chain is built from TRBV7-6 and TRBJ2-7; no firm D call. V lost 6 bases to trimming and J lost 6 bases, with 9 bases between them. The CDR3 has 11 amino acids. The germline gives CDR1 SGHVS, CDR2 FNYEAQ. The CDR3 DNA follows: TGTGCCAGCAGTGACGATCCCGAGCAGTACTTC. Residues: CASSDDPEQYF.

This clonotype occurred once. The chain is built from TRBV29-1 and TRBJ2-7; unclear D gene. The ends were cut back, 2 bases at V and 4 bases at J, with 6 bases in the middle. The CDR3 totals 11 residues. The germline V gene encodes CDR1 SQVTM and CDR2 ANQGSEA. CDR3 sequence reads: CSVEYRYEQYF. CDR3 in DNA: TGCAGCGTTGAATACCGGTACGAGCAGTACTTC.

The genes are TRBV29-1 and TRBJ2-3; 11 bases agree with TRBD2. CDR3 length equals 14 residues. The V gene's germline CDR1 is SQVTM and CDR2 ANQGSEA. Germline trimming cut 6 bases from V and 4 bases from J; bases unmatched to any gene: 6. CDR3 sequence reads: CSVGTSGGADTQYF. As DNA, the CDR3 is TGCAGCGTGGGGACTAGCGGAGGTGCAGATACGCAGTATTTT.

The J gene is TRBJ1-2, the V gene TRBV7-9; D gene ambiguous. The germline V gene has CDR1 SEHNR and CDR2 FQNEAQ (reference sequence). The CDR3 is made up of 13 amino acids. V was pared by 1 base and J by 7 bases, with 10 bases between. In DNA form, the CDR3 reads TGTGCCAGCAGCTTAGGCGACTGGGGTGGCTACACCTTC. Translated, it gives CASSLGDWGGYTF.

The chain carries TRBV29-1 and TRBJ1-1; maybe TRBD1 (5 bases). The length of the CDR3 is 13 residues. Trimming removed 6 bases from V and 5 bases from J, with 16 bases in between. The V gene's germline CDR1 is SQVTM and CDR2 ANQGSEA. In DNA, the CDR3 is TGCAGCGTCGGGTACGGGGCGAGGACTGAAGCTTTCTTT. Protein: CSVGYGARTEAFF.

Many counts were recorded for this clonotype. Here the CDR3 reads CAMRGGTGSPLHF. The CDR3 bases are TGTGCCATGCGAGGGGGGACGGGATCACCCCTCCACTTT. The genes are TRBV2 and TRBJ1-6; maybe TRBD1 (6 bases). This CDR3 has 13 amino acids. V was shortened by 10 bases and J by 10 bases, with 17 bases between the two germline ends. Germline CDR1 and CDR2: SNHLY and FYNNEI.

The chain has TRBV11-2 and TRBJ2-5, with 12 nucleotides matching TRBD2. The CDR3 is 19 residues long. Germline V gene lookup returns CDR1 SGHAT and CDR2 FQNNGV. V was clipped by 5 bases and J by 5 bases; unmatched bases: 18. The CDR3 protein is CASSLGLAGHGELSETQYF. Written as DNA, the CDR3 is TGTGCCAGCAGCCTGGGACTAGCGGGCCACGGGGAGCTTTCCGAGACCCAGTACTTC.

The rearrangement joins TRBV7-2 to TRBJ1-2; 7 bases line up with TRBD1. Germline lookup yields CDR1 SGHTA and CDR2 FQGNSA. This CDR3 comprises 15 residues. Trimming at V came to 6 bases and at J to 7 bases, leaving 14 bases not matched to a gene. CDR3 nucleotide sequence: TGTGCCAGCAGTGACTCGACAGGGTGGGGCACTGGCTACACCTTC. Its translation is CASSDSTGWGTGYTF.

In its sample, this clonotype was seen many times. The chain carries TRBV10-3 and TRBJ2-7; 9 bases agree with TRBD1. V shed 6 bases, J shed 2 bases, and the junction held 5 bases outside the gene matches. CDR3 size: 14 residues. Germline V gene lookup returns CDR1 ENHRY and CDR2 SYGVKD. The CDR3 is CAIRGTGNTYEQYF. The CDR3 DNA reads TGTGCCATCAGGGGGACAGGGAATACCTACGAGCAGTACTTC.

This clonotype was recorded at least ten times. V and J are TRBV5-1 and TRBJ2-6; D remains unclear. Looked up from germline, CDR1 is SGHRS and CDR2 is YFSETQ. The ends were cut back, 3 bases at V and 0 bases at J, with 4 bases in the middle. The CDR3 sequence is 14 residues long. CDR3 loop: CASSWSSGANVLTF. The CDR3, as DNA: TGCGCCAGCAGCTGGAGCTCTGGGGCCAACGTCCTGACTTTC.

The V and J genes are TRBV10-3 and TRBJ1-6; weak D call: TRBD1 (6 bases). CDR1 is ENHRY, CDR2 SYGVKD, per germline. The CDR3 contains 18 residues. The V gene lost 4 bases and the J gene lost 3 bases, with 19 bases spanning the gap. CDR3 protein: CAISGRLGQTYYNSPLHF. The CDR3 DNA follows: TGTGCCATCAGTGGAAGACTAGGACAGACCTACTATAATTCACCCCTCCACTTT.

This clonotype appeared many times. This chain links TRBV11-2 with TRBJ1-1; no definite D call. Germline-derived CDR1 and CDR2 are SGHAT and FQNNGV. The V end lost 2 bases, the J end lost 1 base, and 2 bases lay between the germline ends. This CDR3 spans 12 amino acids. CDR3 protein: CASSLWNTEAFF. The DNA for the CDR3 is TGTGCCAGCAGCTTATGGAACACTGAAGCTTTCTTT.

The V call is TRBV2, the J call TRBJ2-7; the D call may be TRBD1 or TRBD2 (5 bases each). V lost 6 bases and J 3 bases, leaving 12 bases between the germline ends. This CDR3 comprises 13 residues. Germline CDR1 reads SNHLY; CDR2 reads FYNNEI. CDR3 sequence: CASRGERNYEQYF. The CDR3 DNA follows: TGTGCCAGCAGGGGGGAACGGAACTACGAGCAGTACTTC. Together with reference TRBV2 and TRBJ2-7, the CDR3 gives the full variable domain: EPEVTQTPSHQVTQMGQEVILRCVPISNHLYFYWYRQILGQKVEFLVSFYNNEISEKSEIFDDQFSVERPDGSNFTLKIRSTKLEDSAMYFCASRGERNYEQYFGPGTRLTVT.

The CDR3 nucleotides read TGTGCCAGCATGATCCTGTCAGGAGTTAATGAGCAGTTCTTC. Residues: CASMILSGVNEQFF. V is TRBV2 and J is TRBJ2-1; D is unclear. Germline values: CDR1 SNHLY, CDR2 FYNNEI. Trimming stripped 7 bases from V and 7 bases from J, with 17 bases between. This CDR3 region has 14 residues.

V and J are TRBV7-9 and TRBJ2-5; D uncertain. The V gene lost 2 bases and the J gene lost 5 bases, with 9 bases spanning the gap. CDR1 is SEHNR, CDR2 FQNEAQ, per germline (reference sequence). The CDR3 loop spans 13 amino acids. The CDR3 nucleotides are TGTGCCAGCAGCTTATTTGGGCGGGAGACCCAGTACTTC. As protein: CASSLFGRETQYF.

J is TRBJ1-2 and V is TRBV10-3; D ambiguous. The V and J ends lost 4 bases and 12 bases respectively, with 18 bases between them. The germline gives CDR1 ENHRY, CDR2 SYGVKD. The CDR3 spans 13 residues. The CDR3 coding sequence is TGTGCCATCAGTGGAGACGGGCCTCAATGGAACACCTTC. This translates into CAISGDGPQWNTF.

The sample holds a few counts of this clonotype. The chain recombines TRBV15 with TRBJ2-7, with no clear D. Looked up from germline, CDR1 is LNHNV and CDR2 is YYDKDF (reference sequence). There are 14 residues in the CDR3. The ends were cut back, 0 bases at V and 2 bases at J, with 8 bases in the middle. CDR3: CATSREGGTYEQYF. CDR3 nucleotides: TGTGCCACCAGCAGAGAGGGCGGAACCTACGAGCAGTACTTC.

This clonotype occurred many times. The chain joins TRBV11-1 to TRBJ2-7; D remains ambiguous. Trimming shortened V by 1 base and J by 6 bases, and 13 bases separated the two germline ends. Germline values: CDR1 SGHAT, CDR2 FQDESV (reference sequence). The CDR3 totals 14 residues. The CDR3 spells CASSLGQGRREQYF. The CDR3 DNA reads as TGTGCCAGCAGCTTAGGTCAAGGAAGGCGCGAGCAGTACTTC.

This clonotype was recorded many times. V is TRBV5-1 and J is TRBJ1-1, with D unclear. This CDR3 spans 15 amino acids. V was clipped by 3 bases and J by 1 base, with 13 bases between them. Germline CDR1 is SGHRS and CDR2 is YFSETQ. The CDR3 protein is CASSSRTGRNTEAFF. Written as DNA, the CDR3 is TGCGCCAGCAGCTCCAGAACGGGTCGGAACACTGAAGCTTTCTTT.

The rearrangement uses TRBV20-1 and TRBJ1-5; a possible D gene is TRBD1 (6 bases). CDR1 is DFQATT and CDR2 is SNEGSKA in the germline V gene (reference sequence). The length of the CDR3 is 14 residues. V was trimmed by 5 bases and J by 1 base, leaving 12 bases between them. The CDR3 is CSAQTGTSNQPQHF. CDR3 DNA sequence: TGCAGTGCTCAAACAGGGACCAGCAATCAGCCCCAGCATTTT.

Only a few counts were recorded for this clonotype. The genes are TRBV7-2 and TRBJ2-7; unclear D gene. The germline gives CDR1 SGHTA, CDR2 FQGNSA. The ends were cut back, 1 base at V and 3 bases at J, with 19 bases in the middle. The CDR3 has 17 residues. The CDR3 region is CASSLVGWNPIIYEQYF. As DNA, the CDR3 is TGTGCCAGCAGCTTAGTTGGGTGGAACCCAATAATCTACGAGCAGTACTTC.

This clonotype was found many times. The chain carries TRBV20-1 and TRBJ1-6, with D maybe TRBD1 (6 bases). Germline lookup yields CDR1 DFQATT and CDR2 SNEGSKA (reference sequence). This CDR3 comprises 12 residues. Trimming pared 2 bases from V and 7 bases from J, leaving 6 bases between. CDR3 bases: TGCAGTGCTAGACAGGGGAATTCACCCCTCCACTTT. The encoded protein is CSARQGNSPLHF.